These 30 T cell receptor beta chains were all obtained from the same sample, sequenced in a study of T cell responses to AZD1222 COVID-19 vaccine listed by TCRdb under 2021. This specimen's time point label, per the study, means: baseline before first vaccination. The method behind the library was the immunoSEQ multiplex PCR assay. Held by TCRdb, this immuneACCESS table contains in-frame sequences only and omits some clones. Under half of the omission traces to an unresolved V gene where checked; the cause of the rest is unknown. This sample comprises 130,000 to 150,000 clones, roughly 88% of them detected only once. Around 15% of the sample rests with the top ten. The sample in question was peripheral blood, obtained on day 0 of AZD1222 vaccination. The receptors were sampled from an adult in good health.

CDR3 in DNA: TGTGCCAGCAGTCAAAGCGGACTAGCGGGGGGGGTCTACAATGAGCAGTTCTTC. Translation: CASSQSGLAGGVYNEQFF. The J gene is TRBJ2-1, the V gene TRBV28; TRBD2 aligns across 15 bases. The junction had 8 bases not matched to a gene; V was cut back by 5 bases and J by 3 bases. The length of the CDR3 is 18 residues. In germline, CDR1 is MDHEN, CDR2 SYDVKM.

For the CDR3, the DNA is TGCAGCGTTCAAGGGGGACTCGGACAGCCCCAGCATTTT. The encoded protein is CSVQGGLGQPQHF. The rearrangement links TRBV29-1 to TRBJ1-5; tentative D call: TRBD1 (6 bases). Trimming left V 5 bases short and J 7 bases short, with 15 bases between. The CDR3 has 13 residues. The V gene's germline CDR1 is SQVTM and CDR2 ANQGSEA.

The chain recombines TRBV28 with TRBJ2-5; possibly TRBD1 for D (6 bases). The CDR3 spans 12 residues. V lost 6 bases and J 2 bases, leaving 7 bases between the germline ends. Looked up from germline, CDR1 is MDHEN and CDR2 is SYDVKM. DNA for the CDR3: TGTGCCAGCAGCAGGGGACAAGAGACCCAGTACTTC. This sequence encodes CASSRGQETQYF.

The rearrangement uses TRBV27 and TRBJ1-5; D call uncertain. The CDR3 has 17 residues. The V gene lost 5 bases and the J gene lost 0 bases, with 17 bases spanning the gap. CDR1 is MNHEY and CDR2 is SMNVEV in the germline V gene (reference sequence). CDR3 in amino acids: CASSPIFQPYSNQPQHF. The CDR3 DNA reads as TGTGCCAGCAGTCCTATATTCCAGCCCTATAGCAATCAGCCCCAGCATTTT.

CDR3 residues: CATQPRNTEAFF. In DNA form, the CDR3 reads TGTGCCACCCAGCCGAGGAACACTGAAGCTTTCTTT. This chain connects TRBV2 to TRBJ1-1, with D hard to call. The germline V gene encodes CDR1 SNHLY and CDR2 FYNNEI. The V end lost 10 bases, the J end lost 1 base, and 10 bases lay between the germline ends. The CDR3 has 12 residues.

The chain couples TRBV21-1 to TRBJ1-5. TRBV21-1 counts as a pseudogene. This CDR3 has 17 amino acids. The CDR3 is CASSKSGGGRSNQPQHF. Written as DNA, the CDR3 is TGTGCCAGCAGCAAATCCGGGGGGGGAAGGAGCAATCAGCCCCAGCATTTT.

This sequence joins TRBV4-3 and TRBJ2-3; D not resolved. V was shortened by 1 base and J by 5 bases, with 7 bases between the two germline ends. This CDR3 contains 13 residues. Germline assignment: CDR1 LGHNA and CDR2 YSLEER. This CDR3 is CASSQGSRDTQYF. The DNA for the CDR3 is TGCGCCAGCAGCCAAGGGTCCAGAGATACGCAGTATTTT.

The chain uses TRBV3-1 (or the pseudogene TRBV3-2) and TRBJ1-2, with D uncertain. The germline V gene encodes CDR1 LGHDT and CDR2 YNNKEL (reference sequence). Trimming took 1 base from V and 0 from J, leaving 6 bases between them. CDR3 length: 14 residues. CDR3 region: CASSQVYTNYGYTF. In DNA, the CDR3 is TGTGCCAGCAGCCAAGTCTACACTAACTATGGCTACACCTTC.

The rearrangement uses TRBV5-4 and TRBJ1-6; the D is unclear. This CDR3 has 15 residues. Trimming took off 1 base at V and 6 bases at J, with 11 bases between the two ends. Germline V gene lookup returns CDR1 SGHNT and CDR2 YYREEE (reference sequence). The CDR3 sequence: CASSLSGLPNSPLHF. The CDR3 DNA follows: TGTGCCAGCAGCTTGTCAGGCCTCCCTAATTCACCCCTCCACTTT. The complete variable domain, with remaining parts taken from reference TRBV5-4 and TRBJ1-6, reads ETGVTQSPTHLIKTRGQQVTLRCSSQSGHNTVSWYQQALGQGPQFIFQYYREEENGRGNFPPRFSGLQFPNYSSELNVNALELDDSALYLCASSLSGLPNSPLHFGNGTRLTVT.

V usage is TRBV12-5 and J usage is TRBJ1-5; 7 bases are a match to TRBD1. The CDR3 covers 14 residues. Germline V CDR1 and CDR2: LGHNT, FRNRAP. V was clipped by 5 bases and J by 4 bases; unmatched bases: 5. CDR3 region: CASGAPTGNQPQHF. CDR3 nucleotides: TGTGCTAGTGGTGCGCCGACAGGGAATCAGCCCCAGCATTTT.

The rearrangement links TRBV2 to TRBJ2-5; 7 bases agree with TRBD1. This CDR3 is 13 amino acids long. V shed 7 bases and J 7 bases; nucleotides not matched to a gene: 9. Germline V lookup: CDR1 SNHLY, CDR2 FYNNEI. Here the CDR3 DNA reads TGTGCCAGCACCCAGGGGGAAGGGGGGACCCAGTACTTC. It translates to CASTQGEGGTQYF.

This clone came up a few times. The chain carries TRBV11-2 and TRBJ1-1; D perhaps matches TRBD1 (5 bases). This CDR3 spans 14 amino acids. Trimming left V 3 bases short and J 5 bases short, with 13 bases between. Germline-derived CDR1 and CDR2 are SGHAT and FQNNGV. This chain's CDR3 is CASSFDSFRTEAFF. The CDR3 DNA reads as TGTGCCAGCAGCTTCGACAGTTTCCGTACTGAAGCTTTCTTT.

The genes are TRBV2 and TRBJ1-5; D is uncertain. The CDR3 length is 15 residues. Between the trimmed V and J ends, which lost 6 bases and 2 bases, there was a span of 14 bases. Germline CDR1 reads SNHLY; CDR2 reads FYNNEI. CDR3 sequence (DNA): TGTGCCAGCAGGACCGAGGGCGGGGGCAATCAGCCCCAGCATTTT. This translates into CASRTEGGGNQPQHF.

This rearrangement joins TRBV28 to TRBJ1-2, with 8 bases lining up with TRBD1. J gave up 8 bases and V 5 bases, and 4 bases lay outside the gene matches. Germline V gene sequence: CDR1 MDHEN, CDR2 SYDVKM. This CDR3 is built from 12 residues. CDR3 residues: CASSPTGDGYTF. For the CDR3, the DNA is TGTGCCAGCAGTCCGACAGGGGACGGCTACACCTTC.

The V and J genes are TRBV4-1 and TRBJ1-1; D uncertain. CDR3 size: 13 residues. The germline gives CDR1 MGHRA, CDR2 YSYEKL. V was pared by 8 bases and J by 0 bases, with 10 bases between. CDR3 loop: CASSPTLNTEAFF. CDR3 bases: TGCGCCAGCTCCCCAACATTGAACACTGAAGCTTTCTTT.

In nucleotides, the CDR3 is TGTGCCAGTAGGTCTGCCCAGGACAGTTTCTACGAGCAGTACTTC. This codes for CASRSAQDSFYEQYF. This sequence joins TRBV19 and TRBJ2-7; D may be TRBD1 (6 bases). Trimming shortened V by 6 bases and J by 3 bases, and 18 bases separated the two germline ends. From germline, CDR1 is LNHDA and CDR2 SQIVND (reference sequence). CDR3 length: 15 residues.

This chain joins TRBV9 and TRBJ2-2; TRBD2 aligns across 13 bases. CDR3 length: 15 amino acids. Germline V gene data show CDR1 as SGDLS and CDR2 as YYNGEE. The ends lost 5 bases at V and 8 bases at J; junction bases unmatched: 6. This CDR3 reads CASSRLAGGPGELFF. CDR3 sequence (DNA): TGTGCCAGCAGTCGACTAGCGGGGGGCCCTGGGGAGCTGTTTTTT.

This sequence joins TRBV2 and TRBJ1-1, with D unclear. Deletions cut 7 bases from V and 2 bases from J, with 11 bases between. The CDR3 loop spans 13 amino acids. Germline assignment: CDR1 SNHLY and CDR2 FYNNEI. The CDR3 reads CASTVRGNTEAFF. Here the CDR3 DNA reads TGTGCCAGCACGGTCCGGGGAAACACTGAAGCTTTCTTT.

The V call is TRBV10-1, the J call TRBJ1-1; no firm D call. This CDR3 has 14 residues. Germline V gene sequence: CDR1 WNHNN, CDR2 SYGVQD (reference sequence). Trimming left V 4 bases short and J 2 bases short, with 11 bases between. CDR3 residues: CASSAARHNTEAFF. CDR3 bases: TGCGCCAGCAGTGCTGCCAGGCATAACACTGAAGCTTTCTTT.

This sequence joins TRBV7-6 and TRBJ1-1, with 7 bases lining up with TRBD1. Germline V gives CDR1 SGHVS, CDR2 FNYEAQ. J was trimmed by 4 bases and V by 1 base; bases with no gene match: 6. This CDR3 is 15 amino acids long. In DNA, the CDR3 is TGTGCCAGCAGCTTAGGCGACAGGGCGGTCACTGAAGCTTTCTTT. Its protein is CASSLGDRAVTEAFF. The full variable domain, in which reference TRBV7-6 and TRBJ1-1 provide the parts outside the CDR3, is GAGVSQSPRYKVTKRGQDVALRCDPISGHVSLYWYRQALGQGPEFLTYFNYEAQQDKSGLPNDRFSAERPEGSISTLTIQRTEQRDSAMYRCASSLGDRAVTEAFFGQGTRLTVV.

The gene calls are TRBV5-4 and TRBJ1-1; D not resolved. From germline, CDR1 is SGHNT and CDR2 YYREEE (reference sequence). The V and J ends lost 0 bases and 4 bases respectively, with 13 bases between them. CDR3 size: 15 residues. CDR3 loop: CASSLARMSTTEAFF. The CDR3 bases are TGTGCCAGCAGCTTGGCACGGATGTCGACCACTGAAGCTTTCTTT.

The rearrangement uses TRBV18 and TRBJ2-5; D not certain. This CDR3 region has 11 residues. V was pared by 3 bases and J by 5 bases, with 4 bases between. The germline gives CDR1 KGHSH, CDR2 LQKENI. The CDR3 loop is CASSPAETQYF. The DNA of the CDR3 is TGTGCCAGCTCACCTGCGGAGACCCAGTACTTC. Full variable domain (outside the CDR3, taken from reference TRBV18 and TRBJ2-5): NAGVMQNPRHLVRRRGQEARLRCSPMKGHSHVYWYRQLPEEGLKFMVYLQKENIIDESGMPKERFSAEFPKEGPSILRIQQVVRGDSAAYFCASSPAETQYFGPGTRLLVL.

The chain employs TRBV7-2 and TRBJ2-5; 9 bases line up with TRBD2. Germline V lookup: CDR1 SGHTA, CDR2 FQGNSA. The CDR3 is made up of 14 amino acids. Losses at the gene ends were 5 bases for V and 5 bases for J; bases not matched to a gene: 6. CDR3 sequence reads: CASSRGGARETQYF. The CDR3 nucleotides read TGTGCCAGCAGCCGCGGGGGGGCGCGGGAGACCCAGTACTTC.

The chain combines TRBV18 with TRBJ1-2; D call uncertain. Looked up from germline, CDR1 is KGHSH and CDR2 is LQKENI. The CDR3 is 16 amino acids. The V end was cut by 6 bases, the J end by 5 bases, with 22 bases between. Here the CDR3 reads CASSPVQEGGGYGYTF. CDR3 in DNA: TGTGCCAGCTCCCCAGTCCAGGAGGGAGGTGGATATGGCTACACCTTC.

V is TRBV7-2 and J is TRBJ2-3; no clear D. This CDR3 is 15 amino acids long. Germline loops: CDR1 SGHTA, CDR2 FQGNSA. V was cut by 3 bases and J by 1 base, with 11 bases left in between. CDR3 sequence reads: CASSFQPTRTDTQYF. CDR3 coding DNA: TGTGCCAGCAGCTTTCAACCGACCCGCACAGATACGCAGTATTTT.

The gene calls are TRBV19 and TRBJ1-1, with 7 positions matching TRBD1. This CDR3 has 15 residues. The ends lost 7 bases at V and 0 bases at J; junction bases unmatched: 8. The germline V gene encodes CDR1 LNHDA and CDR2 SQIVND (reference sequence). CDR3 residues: CASTRQGPMNTEAFF. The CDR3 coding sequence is TGTGCCAGTACCAGACAGGGCCCCATGAACACTGAAGCTTTCTTT.

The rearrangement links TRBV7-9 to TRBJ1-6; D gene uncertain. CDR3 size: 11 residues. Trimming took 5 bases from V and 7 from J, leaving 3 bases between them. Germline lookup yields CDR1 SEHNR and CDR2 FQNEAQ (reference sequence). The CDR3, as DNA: TGTGCCAGCAGCACGAATTCACCCCTCCACTTT. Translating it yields CASSTNSPLHF.

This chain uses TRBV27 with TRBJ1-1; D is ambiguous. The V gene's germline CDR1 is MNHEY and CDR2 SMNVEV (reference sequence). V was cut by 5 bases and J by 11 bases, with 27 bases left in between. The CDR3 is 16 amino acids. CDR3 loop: CASSPARDTSSQWAFF. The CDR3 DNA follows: TGTGCCAGCAGTCCGGCACGGGATACGTCATCACAGTGGGCTTTCTTT.

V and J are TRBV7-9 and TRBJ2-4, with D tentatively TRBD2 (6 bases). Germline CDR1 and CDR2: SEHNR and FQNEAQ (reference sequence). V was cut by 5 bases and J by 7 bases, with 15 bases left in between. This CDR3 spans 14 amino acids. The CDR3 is CASSALGGGNIQYF. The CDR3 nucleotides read TGTGCCAGCAGCGCTTTGGGGGGTGGTAACATTCAGTACTTC.

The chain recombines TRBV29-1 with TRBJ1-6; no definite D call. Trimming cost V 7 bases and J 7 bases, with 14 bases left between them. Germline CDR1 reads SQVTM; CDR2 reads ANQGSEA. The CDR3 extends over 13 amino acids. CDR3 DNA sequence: TGCAGCGCCCAAGCGGGGAACAATTCACCCCTCCACTTT. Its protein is CSAQAGNNSPLHF.